Below are 16 T cell receptor beta chains sequenced from a single sample in a study of cytotoxic CD8 clonotypes in ibrutinib-treated CLL. TCRdb's copy holds only in-frame clones and misses some; the assay was immunoSEQ multiplex PCR. The table shows some 200,000 clones, with approximately 70% occurring only once. Specimen: PBMCs, collected after 12 months of ibrutinib treatment. These receptors all stem from a human donor with chronic lymphocytic leukemia.

CDR3 in DNA: TGTGCCAGCAGCGTACAGGGTAGGGGCCAAGAGACCCAGTACTTC. The encoded protein is CASSVQGRGQETQYF. V usage is TRBV5-6 and J usage is TRBJ2-5; D perhaps matches TRBD1 (6 bases). Germline lookup yields CDR1 SGHDT and CDR2 YYEEEE. Trimming took 4 bases from V and 1 from J, leaving 14 bases between them. The CDR3 loop spans 15 amino acids.

The chain carries TRBV9 and TRBJ1-1, with D perhaps TRBD1 (6 bases). Per the germline V gene, CDR1 is SGDLS and CDR2 is YYNGEE. Between the trimmed V and J ends, which lost 3 bases and 6 bases, there was a span of 15 bases. This CDR3 is built from 14 residues. The CDR3 DNA follows: TGTGCCAGCAGCGGACAGGTAGGGGACGCTGAAGCTTTCTTT. It translates to CASSGQVGDAEAFF.

The J gene is TRBJ1-5, the V gene TRBV2; D is undetermined. V was shortened by 7 bases and J by 6 bases, with 16 bases between the two germline ends. From germline, CDR1 is SNHLY and CDR2 FYNNEI. The CDR3 is 14 residues long. For the CDR3, the DNA is TGTGCCAGCACCAAAGGCGGGTTGGGTCAGCCCCAGCATTTT. This gives the protein CASTKGGLGQPQHF. The full variable domain, its missing parts supplied by reference TRBV2 and TRBJ1-5, is EPEVTQTPSHQVTQMGQEVILRCVPISNHLYFYWYRQILGQKVEFLVSFYNNEISEKSEIFDDQFSVERPDGSNFTLKIRSTKLEDSAMYFCASTKGGLGQPQHFGDGTRLSIL.

The chain is built from TRBV29-1 and TRBJ1-1; D is unclear. Between the trimmed V and J ends, which lost 5 bases and 2 bases, there was a span of 15 bases. CDR3 length equals 14 residues. Germline V lookup: CDR1 SQVTM, CDR2 ANQGSEA. The CDR3 DNA reads TGCAGCGTTCTAGTGTTCGGGTCAAACACTGAAGCTTTCTTT. This translates into CSVLVFGSNTEAFF.

The V gene is TRBV5-4, the J gene TRBJ2-7; possible D gene TRBD1, 6 bases. Trimming pared 0 bases from V and 3 bases from J, leaving 13 bases between. Germline CDR1 SGHNT, CDR2 YYREEE (reference sequence). The CDR3 spans 15 residues. The CDR3 DNA reads as TGTGCCAGCAGCTTGGCACGGGTAGGGGGCTACGAGCAGTACTTC. This gives the protein CASSLARVGGYEQYF.

This chain connects TRBV6-5 to TRBJ1-1; D remains unclear. Germline V lookup: CDR1 MNHEY, CDR2 SVGAGI. The ends were cut back, 2 bases at V and 4 bases at J, with 5 bases in the middle. This CDR3 is built from 12 residues. The chain's CDR3 is CASSYEATEAFF. CDR3 bases: TGTGCCAGCAGTTACGAAGCCACTGAAGCTTTCTTT.

This clone came up once. This chain joins TRBV7-9 and TRBJ1-1, with D perhaps TRBD1 (5 bases). The germline V gene has CDR1 SEHNR and CDR2 FQNEAQ (reference sequence). The CDR3 loop spans 15 amino acids. V was clipped by 4 bases and J by 1 base, with 13 bases between them. The CDR3 is CASSSPWGTNTEAFF. The CDR3 nucleotides are TGTGCCAGCAGCTCCCCTTGGGGGACGAACACTGAAGCTTTCTTT.

This chain joins TRBV29-1 and TRBJ2-1; D perhaps matches TRBD2 (6 bases). Germline CDR1 reads SQVTM; CDR2 reads ANQGSEA. Trimming removed 7 bases from V and 2 bases from J, with 18 bases in between. The CDR3 totals 15 residues. The CDR3 region is CSGDPQGGTYNEQFF. The CDR3 nucleotides read TGCAGCGGTGACCCTCAGGGAGGTACCTACAATGAGCAGTTCTTC.

The chain is built from TRBV7-2 and TRBJ2-5; 15 bases agree with TRBD2. The CDR3 sequence is 18 residues long. Germline lookup yields CDR1 SGHTA and CDR2 FQGNSA. The ends lost 4 bases at V and 1 base at J; junction bases unmatched: 7. DNA for the CDR3: TGTGCCAGCAGCTCGATGGGACTAGCGGGAGGCCTCCAAGAGACCCAGTACTTC. The encoded protein is CASSSMGLAGGLQETQYF.

The sample holds one count of this clone. The chain links TRBV9 to TRBJ1-1; a weak D match, TRBD1 (6 bases). CDR3 length: 15 amino acids. Trimming cost V 4 bases and J 5 bases, with 18 bases left between them. Germline assignment: CDR1 SGDLS and CDR2 YYNGEE. Here the CDR3 DNA reads TGTGCCAGCAGCTCGTCAGGGGTAATGGGGACTGAAGCTTTCTTT. Protein sequence: CASSSSGVMGTEAFF. Supplemented by reference TRBV9 and TRBJ1-1, the full variable domain reads DSGVTQTPKHLITATGQRVTLRCSPRSGDLSVYWYQQSLDQGLQFLIQYYNGEERAKGNILERFSAQQFPDLHSELNLSSLELGDSALYFCASSSSGVMGTEAFFGQGTRLTVV.

This sequence joins TRBV5-6 and TRBJ1-3; possible D gene TRBD1, 5 bases. Trimming cost V 2 bases and J 0 bases, with 18 bases left between them. Germline CDR1 and CDR2: SGHDT and YYEEEE. The CDR3 is 18 amino acids. CDR3 protein: CASSFVGWTSFSGNTIYF. In DNA, the CDR3 is TGTGCCAGCAGCTTCGTGGGGTGGACAAGTTTCTCTGGAAACACCATATATTTT.

This clone has a count of ten or more. The V call is TRBV7-3, the J call TRBJ2-7; tentative D call: TRBD2 (5 bases). V gave up 5 bases and J gave up 2 bases, with 16 bases separating them. The CDR3 sequence is 15 residues long. Germline V gene data show CDR1 as SGHTA and CDR2 as FQGTGA. The CDR3 bases are TGTGCCAGCAGCCCCCGGGCGGGTTATGCCTACGAGCAGTACTTC. Its translation: CASSPRAGYAYEQYF.

Turning to this clone: The junction departs from the called germline gene at one end, perhaps through a read error. This chain connects TRBV11-2 to TRBJ2-1; the D is unclear. In germline, CDR1 is SGHAT, CDR2 FQNNGV. The CDR3 length is 12 residues. CDR3 residues: CASSLGMNGQFF. The CDR3 DNA sequence: TGTGCCAGCAGCTTAGGGATGAATGGGCAGTTCTTC.

The chain joins TRBV11-2 to TRBJ1-1; D gene uncertain. Germline CDR1 reads SGHAT; CDR2 reads FQNNGV. With 5 bases removed from V and 3 bases from J, the gap between germline ends came to 10 bases. The CDR3 is made up of 13 amino acids. Here the CDR3 reads CASSPGVYTEAFF. DNA of the CDR3: TGTGCCAGCAGCCCAGGTGTATACACTGAAGCTTTCTTT.

This chain connects TRBV6-5 to TRBJ2-1; tentative D call: TRBD2 (6 bases). CDR1 MNHEY and CDR2 SVGAGI come from the germline V gene. V lost 1 base, J lost 4 bases, and 14 bases lay in between. CDR3 length: 16 amino acids. CDR3 in amino acids: CASSYFGTSSYNEQFF. CDR3 DNA sequence: TGTGCCAGCAGTTACTTTGGTACTAGCTCATACAATGAGCAGTTCTTC.

The sample holds one count of this clone. This chain links TRBV25-1 with TRBJ2-7; TRBD2 matches 9 bases. CDR3 length: 15 amino acids. V trimming: 2 bases; J trimming: 6 bases; junction bases outside the gene matches: 8. From germline, CDR1 is MGHDK and CDR2 SYGVNS. The CDR3 region is CASSEQYSGSSEQYF. The CDR3 DNA reads as TGTGCCAGCAGTGAACAATATAGCGGGAGTAGCGAGCAGTACTTC.